This T cell receptor (beta chain) was documented in a study of blood T cell repertoires in COVID-19. The overall study: The study drew acute and convalescent COVID-19 samples from the United States, Italy and Spain. T cells, B-cell-depleted T cells, or PBMCs provided the cDNA or gDNA that served as material.

Germline V gene sequence: CDR1 KGHSH, CDR2 LQKENI. The V segment lost 5 bases and the J segment 0 bases; nucleotides outside the gene matches: 3. This CDR3 region has 15 residues. Authors' data handling: Amplification with reference gene primers provided the estimates of nucleated cell counts. Profiling relied on immunoSEQ multiplex PCR, and the TCRdb table lists in-frame clones only, not all of them. V, J and clone size are those of that table, while D and trimming were read from the DNA. The data show under 250,000 clones, about 89% seen once. The sequenced sample consisted of peripheral blood. The source is a woman aged 55-69 years who had recovered from COVID-19. The chain couples TRBV18 to TRBJ2-1, with 8 nucleotides matching TRBD1. CDR3: CASSKTGDSYNEQFF. The CDR3 DNA follows: TGTGCCAGCTCAAAGACAGGGGACTCCTACAATGAGCAGTTCTTC. Combining the CDR3 with reference TRBV18 and TRBJ2-1 gives the whole variable domain NAGVMQNPRHLVRRRGQEARLRCSPMKGHSHVYWYRQLPEEGLKFMVYLQKENIIDESGMPKERFSAEFPKEGPSILRIQQVVRGDSAAYFCASSKTGDSYNEQFFGPGTRLTVL.